Following are 22 T cell receptor beta chains from one sample sequenced in a study of blood T cell repertoires in COVID-19. Generated by immunoSEQ multiplex PCR, the TCRdb table keeps only in-frame clones and is missing some. This table holds 30,000 to 40,000 clones, around 80% found once. The sample comprised peripheral blood. The receptors come from a man between 60 and 75 years old with COVID-19, enrolled during active disease.

The chain uses TRBV7-9 and TRBJ2-1; the match to TRBD2 covers 8 bases. V dropped 6 bases and J dropped 0; count of bases not matched to a gene: 4. Looked up from germline, CDR1 is SEHNR and CDR2 is FQNEAQ (reference sequence). The CDR3 spans 15 residues. This chain's CDR3 is CASSPREGSYNEQFF. CDR3 bases: TGTGCCAGCAGTCCACGGGAGGGCTCCTACAATGAGCAGTTCTTC. The full variable domain, rest sourced from reference TRBV7-9 and TRBJ2-1, is DTGVSQNPRHKITKRGQNVTFRCDPISEHNRLYWYRQTLGQGPEFLTYFQNEAQLEKSRLLSDRFSAERPKGSFSTLEIQRTEQGDSAMYLCASSPREGSYNEQFFGPGTRLTVL.

This clone was counted once. This chain uses TRBV10-1 with TRBJ2-2, with D uncertain. V gave up 3 bases and J gave up 1 base, with 3 bases separating them. The CDR3 extends over 13 amino acids. The germline V gene encodes CDR1 WNHNN and CDR2 SYGVQD (reference sequence). The CDR3: CASSDGNTGELFF. The CDR3, as DNA: TGCGCCAGCAGTGACGGGAACACCGGGGAGCTGTTTTTT.

V gene TRBV12-1 combines with J gene TRBJ1-2; the D call TRBD1 from the table was never checked on the DNA. TRBV12-1 is deemed a pseudogene. This CDR3 region has 16 residues. The CDR3 coding sequence is TGTGCCAGCAGGGACCGGACAGGGGGCGGCGACTATGGCTACACCTTC. It specifies CASRDRTGGGDYGYTF.

The chain is built from TRBV3-1 (or the pseudogene TRBV3-2) and TRBJ2-1, with TRBD2 matching 8 bases. With V trimmed by 8 bases and J by 3 bases, 6 bases remained unmatched. The CDR3 runs to 14 residues. The germline gives CDR1 LGHDT, CDR2 YNNKEL (reference sequence). CDR3 sequence (DNA): TGTGCCAGCGAGGCGGGAGGAGGCTACAATGAGCAGTTCTTC. It codes for CASEAGGGYNEQFF.

This chain uses TRBV19 with TRBJ2-3, with 7 bases aligning to TRBD1. J lost 4 bases, V lost 3 bases, and 7 bases had no gene match. The CDR3 runs to 15 residues. CDR1 is LNHDA, CDR2 SQIVND, per germline (reference sequence). CDR3 in DNA: TGTGCCAGTAGTATCTTTGACAGGGACGCAGATACGCAGTATTTT. Protein: CASSIFDRDADTQYF.

This clone was recorded a few times. This chain connects TRBV27 to TRBJ2-1; a weak D match, TRBD2 (5 bases). Germline values: CDR1 MNHEY, CDR2 SMNVEV (reference sequence). The CDR3 covers 16 residues. V lost 3 bases to trimming and J lost 2 bases, with 14 bases between them. CDR3 region: CASSLRADSPYNEQFF. In DNA, the CDR3 is TGTGCCAGCAGTTTGAGAGCGGACTCACCCTACAATGAGCAGTTCTTC.

This chain joins TRBV6-5 and TRBJ1-3; TRBD1 agrees at 7 bases. V lost 6 bases and J lost 6; bases outside the gene matches: 8. Per germline, CDR1 MNHEY and CDR2 SVGAGI. There are 14 residues in the CDR3. This CDR3 reads CASRRGGAENTIYF. The CDR3 coding sequence is TGTGCCAGCAGAAGAGGGGGCGCCGAAAACACCATATATTTT.

The chain links TRBV23-1 to TRBJ2-6; 8 bases line up with TRBD1. TRBV23-1 is recorded as an ORF, its role being uncertain. The trim removed 6 bases at V and 1 base at J, leaving 5 bases unmatched. The CDR3 runs to 16 residues. The CDR3 reads CASSGQGFSGANVLTF. The CDR3, as DNA: TGCGCCAGCAGCGGACAGGGTTTTTCTGGGGCCAACGTCCTGACTTTC.

The chain combines TRBV9 with TRBJ1-2; unclear D gene. This CDR3 contains 12 residues. CDR1 and CDR2 from the germline V gene are SGDLS and YYNGEE. Trimming took off 4 bases at V and 8 bases at J, with 12 bases between the two ends. The CDR3 DNA follows: TGTGCCAGCAGCAATATGGAGGGAGGCTACACCTTC. It codes for CASSNMEGGYTF.

V is TRBV7-9 and J is TRBJ2-1; D is uncertain. The CDR3 loop spans 14 amino acids. V dropped 5 bases and J dropped 0 bases, with 8 bases sitting between them. Germline V gives CDR1 SEHNR, CDR2 FQNEAQ (reference sequence). The CDR3 DNA reads TGTGCCAGCAGCAGGGATAGCTCCTACAATGAGCAGTTCTTC. Residues: CASSRDSSYNEQFF.

This chain connects TRBV30 to TRBJ1-6, with D perhaps matching TRBD1 (5 bases). The CDR3 extends over 12 amino acids. Germline-derived CDR1 and CDR2 are GTSNPN and SVGIG (reference sequence). V gave up 1 base and J gave up 14 bases, with 12 bases separating them. The CDR3 loop reads CAWSGQRGTLHF. The CDR3 coding sequence is TGTGCCTGGAGTGGTCAGCGGGGGACCCTCCACTTT.

The rearrangement uses TRBV27 and TRBJ2-6; a possible D gene is TRBD2 (6 bases). The CDR3 length is 19 residues. V dropped 3 bases and J dropped 2 bases, with 20 bases sitting between them. Germline V gives CDR1 MNHEY, CDR2 SMNVEV (reference sequence). Here the CDR3 reads CASSLRNARTKAGANVLTF. As DNA, the CDR3 is TGTGCCAGCAGTTTGCGCAACGCTCGGACTAAGGCTGGGGCCAACGTCCTGACTTTC.

V and J are TRBV2 and TRBJ2-1; D gene uncertain. V lost 6 bases and J 8 bases, leaving 11 bases between the germline ends. The germline V gene encodes CDR1 SNHLY and CDR2 FYNNEI. CDR3 size: 12 residues. DNA for the CDR3: TGTGCCAGCAGCTATCGACGGGATGAGCAGTTCTTC. Translated: CASSYRRDEQFF.

The table lists this clone with a count of one. CDR3 residues: CASSRGLAGAYEQYF. For the CDR3, the DNA is TGTGCCAGCAGCCGGGGACTAGCGGGGGCCTACGAGCAGTACTTC. This chain joins TRBV5-6 and TRBJ2-7; 14 bases are a match to TRBD2. Germline CDR1 and CDR2: SGHDT and YYEEEE. The CDR3 contains 15 residues. After removal of 4 bases from V and 2 bases from J, the junction contained 2 bases not matched to a gene.

The V call is TRBV4-1, the J call TRBJ1-2, with 11 positions matching TRBD1. CDR1 is MGHRA, CDR2 YSYEKL, per germline. This CDR3 spans 15 amino acids. V was clipped by 0 bases and J by 7 bases; unmatched bases: 4. The CDR3 DNA reads as TGCGCCAGCAGCCAAGATCCCGGGACAGGGGGTGGCTACACCTTC. It is translated as CASSQDPGTGGGYTF.

This chain uses TRBV18 with TRBJ1-2; 7 bases match TRBD1. The CDR3 runs to 14 residues. Losses at the gene ends were 5 bases for V and 8 bases for J; bases not matched to a gene: 11. Germline V gene data show CDR1 as KGHSH and CDR2 as LQKENI. CDR3 DNA sequence: TGTGCCAGCTCATCGGACAGGTATCGGGACGGCTACACCTTC. Its protein is CASSSDRYRDGYTF.

The genes are TRBV7-2 and TRBJ2-7; 9 bases are shared with TRBD2. The CDR3 has 14 residues. The germline gives CDR1 SGHTA, CDR2 FQGNSA. J was trimmed by 4 bases and V by 1 base; bases with no gene match: 2. CDR3: CASSLGGRAYEQYF. CDR3 sequence (DNA): TGTGCCAGCAGCTTAGGCGGGAGGGCTTACGAGCAGTACTTC.

This clone has only a few counts. The chain employs TRBV5-5 and TRBJ1-1, with D unresolved. The CDR3 is made up of 11 amino acids. V lost 2 bases and J 7 bases, leaving 6 bases between the germline ends. Germline assignment: CDR1 SGHKS and CDR2 YYEKEE (reference sequence). CDR3 in amino acids: CASSFRIEAFF. The CDR3 DNA follows: TGTGCCAGCAGCTTCAGAATTGAAGCTTTCTTT.

The CDR3 nucleotides read TGCAGCGTTGGCCAGGGGTCCACTAATGAAAAACTGTTTTTT. Translating it yields CSVGQGSTNEKLFF. The chain joins TRBV29-1 to TRBJ1-4; tentative D call: TRBD1 (6 bases). Germline loops: CDR1 SQVTM, CDR2 ANQGSEA. The CDR3 loop spans 14 amino acids. Trimming shortened V by 4 bases and J by 2 bases, and 11 bases separated the two germline ends.

This rearrangement joins TRBV2 to TRBJ2-2; TRBD1 aligns across 7 bases. After removal of 5 bases from V and 3 bases from J, the junction contained 3 bases not matched to a gene. This CDR3 is built from 14 residues. CDR1 and CDR2 from the germline V gene are SNHLY and FYNNEI. The CDR3 coding sequence is TGTGCCAGCAGTTACGGGACAGACACCGGGGAGCTGTTTTTT. It specifies CASSYGTDTGELFF.

The chain uses TRBV4-1 and TRBJ1-3; no clear D gene. Germline V lookup: CDR1 MGHRA, CDR2 YSYEKL. The V gene lost 1 base and the J gene lost 0 bases, with 7 bases spanning the gap. The CDR3 is made up of 15 amino acids. The CDR3 nucleotides are TGCGCCAGCAGCCAAGGGCGGCTCTCTGGAAACACCATATATTTT. Its protein is CASSQGRLSGNTIYF.

This chain uses TRBV6-4 with TRBJ1-5, with D maybe TRBD1 (5 bases). This CDR3 has 14 amino acids. Looked up from germline, CDR1 is MRHNA and CDR2 is SNTAGT. Deletions cut 6 bases from V and 0 bases from J, with 9 bases between. In DNA form, the CDR3 reads TGTGCCAGCAGCGTTGACAGTAGCAATCAGCCCCAGCATTTT. Protein: CASSVDSSNQPQHF.